The rows below give T cell receptor beta chains drawn from one sample of a study of CD8 T cells in Susac syndrome. TCRdb independently ran MiXCR on the immunoSEQ multiplex PCR reads; one entry per CDR3 protein. The profile shows some 110,000 distinct CDR3 sequences, over 85% of them singletons. The sample taken for sequencing was CD8+ T cells from PBMCs. These receptors originate from a human donor with multiple sclerosis. The conserved cysteine and the conserved F or W are not part of the CDR3 here. Fields, in order: V gene, CDR3 length, D gene, J gene, CDR3 protein. A D gene is named only where the DNA matches it firmly.

V: TRBV2; length: 11; D: TRBD1; J: TRBJ2-7; CDR3: ASSLTGAYEQY
V: TRBV7-9; length: 16; D: -; J: TRBJ2-1; CDR3: ASSSNLWGAVSYNEQF
V: TRBV15; length: 11; D: TRBD1; J: TRBJ1-5; CDR3: ATSRSQGKPQH
V: TRBV5-6; length: 12; D: TRBD1; J: TRBJ1-5; CDR3: ASSAGQGARPQH
V: TRBV4-1; length: 12; D: -; J: TRBJ1-5; CDR3: ASSQVRGLGPQH
V: TRBV9; length: 12; D: TRBD2; J: TRBJ2-1; CDR3: ASSPATSLDEQF
V: TRBV10-3; length: 12; D: -; J: TRBJ2-2; CDR3: AIPVRANTGELF
V: TRBV4-1; length: 13; D: -; J: TRBJ2-7; CDR3: ASSQVSGSSYEQY
V: TRBV12-3/TRBV12-4; length: 18; D: TRBD2; J: TRBJ2-1; CDR3: ASSSPPGLAGRSSYNEQF
V: TRBV15; length: 13; D: TRBD1; J: TRBJ1-5; CDR3: ATSRRTGAGQPQH
V: TRBV5-1; length: 12; D: TRBD2; J: TRBJ2-1; CDR3: ASSLTSGVNEQF
V: TRBV6-5; length: 11; D: -; J: TRBJ1-5; CDR3: ASSYGSNQPQH
V: TRBV29-1; length: 11; D: -; J: TRBJ1-1; CDR3: SVVGGENTEAF
V: TRBV7-2; length: 12; D: -; J: TRBJ1-2; CDR3: ASSSPEVWYGYT
V: TRBV15; length: 12; D: TRBD2; J: TRBJ2-3; CDR3: ATSMAGAPDTQY
V: TRBV20-1; length: 13; D: -; J: TRBJ2-7; CDR3: SARPIWGTTYEQY
V: TRBV6-6; length: 13; D: -; J: TRBJ2-7; CDR3: ASSYPGYRLYEQY
V: TRBV12-3/TRBV12-4; length: 11; D: -; J: TRBJ1-1; CDR3: ASSFRTNTEAF
V: TRBV7-9; length: 10; D: TRBD2; J: TRBJ2-1; CDR3: ASGEGYNEQF
V: TRBV20-1; length: 15; D: TRBD2; J: TRBJ2-1; CDR3: SARDRGLAGEYNEQF
V: TRBV4-1; length: 14; D: -; J: TRBJ2-7; CDR3: ASSQDRGVLAHEQH
V: TRBV14; length: 15; D: TRBD2; J: TRBJ2-1; CDR3: ASSQGPSGGSYNEQF
V: TRBV27; length: 13; D: -; J: TRBJ2-1; CDR3: ASSGAPSSYNEQF
V: TRBV7-9; length: 14; D: -; J: TRBJ2-1; CDR3: ASTSDPSVSYNEQF
V: TRBV28; length: 14; D: TRBD1; J: TRBJ1-1; CDR3: ASSPRDRVVNTEAF
V: TRBV9; length: 13; D: -; J: TRBJ2-1; CDR3: ASSDHWRVDNEQF
V: TRBV23-1; length: 16; D: TRBD1; J: TRBJ2-1; CDR3: ASSQSHRGPIPYNEQF
V: TRBV24-1; length: 13; D: TRBD1; J: TRBJ1-1; CDR3: ATSDGDRPNTEAF
V: TRBV6-1; length: 11; D: -; J: TRBJ2-7; CDR3: AIRTRESYEQY
V: TRBV7-8; length: 12; D: -; J: TRBJ2-1; CDR3: ASLQDPTYNEQF
V: TRBV27; length: 12; D: TRBD2; J: TRBJ2-1; CDR3: ASSLGGTKYEQF
V: TRBV6-5; length: 11; D: -; J: TRBJ1-1; CDR3: ASRLGLNTEAF